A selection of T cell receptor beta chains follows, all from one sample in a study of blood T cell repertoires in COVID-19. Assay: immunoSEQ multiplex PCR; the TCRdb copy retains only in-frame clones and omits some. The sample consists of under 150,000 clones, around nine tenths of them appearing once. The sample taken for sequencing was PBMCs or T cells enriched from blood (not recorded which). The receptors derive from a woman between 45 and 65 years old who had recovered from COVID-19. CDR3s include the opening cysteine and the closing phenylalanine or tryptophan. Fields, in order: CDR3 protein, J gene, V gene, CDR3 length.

CASSTSGTGINQPQHF	TRBJ1-5	TRBV7-2	16
CAISESGIAGELFF	TRBJ2-2	TRBV10-3	14
CASGKAGVTEQYF	TRBJ2-7	TRBV2	13
CASRKLASSTDTQYF	TRBJ2-3	TRBV6-6	15
CASSPRGGTEAFF	TRBJ1-1	TRBV7-8	13
CASSVVGGSHEQYF	TRBJ2-7	TRBV9	14
CARSSYCYRVHSPLHF	TRBJ1-6	TRBV5-3	16
CAISEVLAGGRGTGELFF	TRBJ2-2	TRBV10-3	18
CSVENRRQDNEQFF	TRBJ2-1	TRBV29-1	14
CASSRGISGETQYF	TRBJ2-5	TRBV19	14